This T cell receptor beta chain was recovered during a study of blood T cell repertoires in COVID-19. Study background: Researchers got acute and convalescent COVID-19 samples from the United States, Italy and Spain. Sample material is recorded as cDNA or gDNA derived from T cells, B-cell-depleted T cells, or PBMCs.

The authors' processing: Reference gene primer amplification gave nucleated cell count estimates. Libraries were prepared by immunoSEQ multiplex PCR; TCRdb keeps only in-frame clonotypes and omits some of them. V and J calls and clone size are those listed in that table; D and trimming were worked out from the DNA. The sample includes about 210,000 clones, about 86% of them seen just once. Grouping used clinical history reported by participants in a survey and questionnaire. V lost 3 bases and J lost 4, with 21 bases in between. The CDR3 is made up of 17 amino acids. The germline gives CDR1 SGHVS, CDR2 FQNEAQ.

This TCR derives from a woman aged 40 to 50 with acute COVID-19. The chain uses TRBV7-8 and TRBJ2-5; TRBD2 might be the D (6 bases). Source material: PBMCs or T cells enriched from blood (not recorded which). CDR3 DNA sequence: TGTGCCAGCAGCTTCCGCCAGGGACTCGGAGGAGGAGAGACCCAGTACTTC. Protein product: CASSFRQGLGGGETQYF.